This TCR beta chain is drawn from a study of PD-1 blockade in mismatch repair-deficient tumors. Study details: Patients had eleven to twelve mismatch repair-deficient cancer types, all previously treated and progressing. General study results and limits: Rapid post-treatment expansion, then contraction, generally preceding radiologic response, marked tumor-resident clones.

PCR or immunohistochemistry showed mismatch repair deficiency in every enrolled patient. A few pembrolizumab responders had their TCRs sequenced. The CDR3 loop spans 16 amino acids. The germline V gene has CDR1 LNHDA and CDR2 SQIVND (reference sequence). Trimming cost V 3 bases and J 2 bases, with 13 bases left between them. Points on this clone: Antigen specificity is unknown.

Clones were read by immunoSEQ multiplex PCR, and TCRdb kept only the in-frame ones, dropping some. Of around 100,000 clones listed, 82% were seen once; the top ten hold around 6.5%. This chain joins TRBV19 and TRBJ1-4; D possibly corresponds to TRBD1 (6 bases). The TCR was taken from an adult with mismatch repair-deficient cancer. The starting material was peripheral blood, obtained about 33 weeks after starting pembrolizumab. This chain's CDR3 is CASSIGRGRTNEKLFF. The CDR3 DNA is TGTGCCAGTAGTATTGGCAGGGGAAGGACTAATGAAAAACTGTTTTTT.